A single sample gave rise to the 14 T cell receptor beta chains below, sequenced in a study of T cells in Graves' hyperthyroidism and ophthalmopathy (dated by TCRdb to about 2019). Library preparation employed multiplex PCR. TCRdb lists the instrument as Illumina HiSeq 2000. The TCR beta CDR3 regions were amplified from the RNA transcripts. The TCR CDR3 was subjected to a first round of RT-PCR using the HTBI primer set and the Qiagen OneStep RT-PCR kit. TCRdb trimmed the raw reads at Q25, called clones with MiXCR and kept productive beta chains. Each CDR3 protein appears once, grouped with its most common genes and DNA. Across this sample there are around 99,000 distinct CDR3 sequences, with more than 15% seen only once. The leading ten clones occupy 35% to 50% of the sample. The source material was blood. Receptor source: a woman in her fifties or sixties with Graves' hyperthyroidism.

The chain recombines TRBV6-9 with TRBJ2-1; D unresolved. This CDR3 spans 13 amino acids. Germline CDR1 and CDR2: MNHGY and SVAAGI. V was trimmed by 3 bases and J by 9 bases, leaving 12 bases between them. CDR3 bases: TGTGCCAGCAGTTACTTGGGTCCGGGTGAGCAGTTCTTC. Translation gives CASSYLGPGEQFF.

A few counts support this clonotype. The CDR3 DNA reads as TGTGCCATCAGTGAGCCGGGACAGAGCTCCTACGAGCAGTACTTC. Protein sequence: CAISEPGQSSYEQYF. The chain is built from TRBV10-3 and TRBJ2-7; TRBD1 matches 7 bases. J gave up 0 bases and V 2 bases, and 4 bases lay outside the gene matches. Germline V CDR1 and CDR2: ENHRY, SYGVKD. The CDR3 totals 15 residues.

In its sample, this clonotype was seen many times. The DNA for the CDR3 is TGCAGCGGCGAGGCGGGAGAATATGAGCAGTTCTTC. This sequence encodes CSGEAGEYEQFF. The gene calls are TRBV29-1 and TRBJ2-1, with 7 bases that match TRBD2. Germline values: CDR1 SQVTM, CDR2 ANQGSEA. J lost 8 bases, V lost 7 bases, and 8 bases had no gene match. The CDR3 runs 12 residues.

This clonotype was observed at least ten times. V gene TRBV20-1 combines with J gene TRBJ2-1, with 10 bases aligning to TRBD2. The length of the CDR3 is 16 residues. V was pared by 3 bases and J by 5 bases, with 10 bases of the junction left unmatched. Looked up from germline, CDR1 is DFQATT and CDR2 is SNEGSKA (reference sequence). The DNA of the CDR3 is TGCAGTGCTAGGAAAACTAGCGGGACCGTCCACAATGAGCAGTTCTTC. It specifies CSARKTSGTVHNEQFF.

This clonotype has ten or more counts. The chain combines TRBV15 with TRBJ2-3; TRBD2 agrees at 9 bases. Trimming cost V 0 bases and J 2 bases; bases outside gene matches: 9. Germline CDR1 is LNHNV and CDR2 is YYDKDF (reference sequence). The CDR3 is 18 amino acids. The CDR3 DNA reads as TGTGCCACCAGCAGAGATACTCTGGCGGGAGGGCCCACAGATACGCAGTATTTT. Encoded protein: CATSRDTLAGGPTDTQYF. Full variable domain (missing parts from reference TRBV15 and TRBJ2-3): DAMVIQNPRYQVTQFGKPVTLSCSQTLNHNVMYWYQQKSSQAPKLLFHYYDKDFNNEADTPDNFQSRRPNTSFCFLDIRSPGLGDTAMYLCATSRDTLAGGPTDTQYFGPGTRLTVL.

This clonotype was observed at least ten times. This chain joins TRBV29-1 and TRBJ1-1; TRBD1 agrees at 8 bases. The V segment lost 5 bases and the J segment 5 bases; nucleotides outside the gene matches: 4. Germline CDR1 is SQVTM and CDR2 is ANQGSEA. The CDR3 is made up of 12 amino acids. The CDR3 DNA reads TGCAGCGTTAACCACAGGGGGACTGAAGCTTTCTTT. This sequence encodes CSVNHRGTEAFF.

This clonotype showed up many times. The chain employs TRBV3-1 and TRBJ2-5; 8 bases agree with TRBD2. J lost 0 bases, V lost 0 bases, and 6 bases had no gene match. The CDR3 sequence is 17 residues long. Per germline, CDR1 LGHDT and CDR2 YNNKEL (reference sequence). CDR3 in DNA: TGTGCCAGCAGCCAAGATTCCGGCGGGGGGTACCAAGAGACCCAGTACTTC. Translated: CASSQDSGGGYQETQYF.

The J gene is TRBJ2-4, the V gene TRBV5-4, with D tentatively TRBD1 or TRBD2 (8 bases each). This CDR3 has 16 amino acids. Germline lookup yields CDR1 SGHNT and CDR2 YYREEE (reference sequence). V shed 2 bases and J shed 9 bases, with 21 bases lying between them. The CDR3 coding sequence is TGTGCCAGCAGCTTTTCAGTTCAGGGGGCGGGAGGCATTCAGTACTTC. Amino acids: CASSFSVQGAGGIQYF.

This clonotype has at least ten counts. The chain recombines TRBV4-1 with TRBJ2-1, with D perhaps assigned TRBD1 or TRBD2 (6 bases each). Trimming removed 7 bases at V and 9 bases at J, with 16 bases between. The CDR3 totals 13 residues. Per germline, CDR1 MGHRA and CDR2 YSYEKL. The CDR3 DNA follows: TGCGCCAGCACCCCCCCGGGGGCCGGTGAGCAGTTCTTC. Its translation: CASTPPGAGEQFF.

This clonotype was seen at least ten times. The chain uses TRBV3-1 and TRBJ1-4; D might be TRBD1 (5 bases). CDR3 length: 17 residues. V gave up 4 bases and J gave up 8 bases, with 23 bases separating them. Germline V gene lookup returns CDR1 LGHDT and CDR2 YNNKEL (reference sequence). CDR3 sequence: CASSPTSGIDGKEKLFF. CDR3 coding DNA: TGTGCCAGCAGCCCCACGTCAGGGATCGATGGAAAAGAAAAACTGTTTTTT.

In this sample, this clonotype turned up many times. V and J are TRBV7-2 and TRBJ2-3; a weak D match, TRBD2 (6 bases). Germline V CDR1 and CDR2: SGHTA, FQGNSA. The germline V and J ends were trimmed by 6 bases and 3 bases, with 13 bases remaining between them. The CDR3 is made up of 14 amino acids. Here the CDR3 reads CASRERRATDTQYF. CDR3 DNA: TGTGCCAGCAGGGAGAGGAGGGCAACAGATACGCAGTATTTT.

The genes are TRBV7-6 and TRBJ1-1, with D possibly matching TRBD1 (6 bases). V gave up 4 bases and J gave up 1 base, with 10 bases separating them. The CDR3 runs 14 residues. CDR1 and CDR2 from the germline V gene are SGHVS and FNYEAQ. The DNA for the CDR3 is TGTGCCAGCAGCTCGGGACACAGGAACACTGAAGCTTTCTTT. It translates to CASSSGHRNTEAFF.

At least ten counts were recorded for this clonotype. CDR3 sequence reads: CASSFRSGLQETQYF. The CDR3 DNA sequence: TGTGCCAGCAGTTTTCGTTCGGGACTTCAAGAGACCCAGTACTTC. The chain combines TRBV6-1 with TRBJ2-5; a weak D match, TRBD2 (6 bases). Trimming took off 5 bases at V and 2 bases at J, with 15 bases between the two ends. Germline V CDR1 and CDR2: MNHNS, SASEGT. CDR3 length equals 15 residues.

In its sample, this clonotype was seen many times. This rearrangement joins TRBV3-1 to TRBJ1-1; D is unresolved. Germline CDR1 and CDR2: LGHDT and YNNKEL (reference sequence). The CDR3 length is 16 residues. Trimming took off 0 bases at V and 0 bases at J, with 11 bases between the two ends. CDR3 coding DNA: TGTGCCAGCAGCCAAGATCCCCCGCTTATGAACACTGAAGCTTTCTTT. Amino acid sequence: CASSQDPPLMNTEAFF. Using reference TRBV3-1 and TRBJ1-1 for the parts outside the CDR3, the full variable domain is DTAVSQTPKYLVTQMGNDKSIKCEQNLGHDTMYWYKQDSKKFLKIMFSYNNKELIINETVPNRFSPKSPDKAHLNLHINSLELGDSAVYFCASSQDPPLMNTEAFFGQGTRLTVV.